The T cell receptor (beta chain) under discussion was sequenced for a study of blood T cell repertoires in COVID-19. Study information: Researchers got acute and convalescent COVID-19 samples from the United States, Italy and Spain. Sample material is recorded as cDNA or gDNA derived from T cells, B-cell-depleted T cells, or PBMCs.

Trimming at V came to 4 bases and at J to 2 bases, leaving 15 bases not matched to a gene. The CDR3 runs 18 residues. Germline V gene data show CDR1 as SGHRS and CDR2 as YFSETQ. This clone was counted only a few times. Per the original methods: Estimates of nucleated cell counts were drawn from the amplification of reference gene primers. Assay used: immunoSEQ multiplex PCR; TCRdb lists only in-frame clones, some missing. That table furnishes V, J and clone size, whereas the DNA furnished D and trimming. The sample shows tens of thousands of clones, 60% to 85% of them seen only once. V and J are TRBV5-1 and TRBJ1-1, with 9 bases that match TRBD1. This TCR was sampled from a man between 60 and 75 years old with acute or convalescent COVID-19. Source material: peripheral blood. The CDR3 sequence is CASSPSRTGDSVNTEAFF. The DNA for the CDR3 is TGCGCCAGCAGCCCGTCCCGGACAGGGGATTCGGTTAACACTGAAGCTTTCTTT.